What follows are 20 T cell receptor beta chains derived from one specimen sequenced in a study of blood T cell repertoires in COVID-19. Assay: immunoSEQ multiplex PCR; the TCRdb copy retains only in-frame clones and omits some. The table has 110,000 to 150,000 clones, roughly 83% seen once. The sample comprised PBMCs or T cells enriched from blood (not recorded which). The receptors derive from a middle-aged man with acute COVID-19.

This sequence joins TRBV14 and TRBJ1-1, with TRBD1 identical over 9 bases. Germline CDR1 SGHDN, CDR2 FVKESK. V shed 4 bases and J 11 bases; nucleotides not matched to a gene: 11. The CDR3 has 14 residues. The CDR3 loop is CASSPRGTGRKAFF. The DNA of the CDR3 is TGTGCCAGCAGCCCTCGGGGGACAGGGCGTAAGGCTTTCTTT.

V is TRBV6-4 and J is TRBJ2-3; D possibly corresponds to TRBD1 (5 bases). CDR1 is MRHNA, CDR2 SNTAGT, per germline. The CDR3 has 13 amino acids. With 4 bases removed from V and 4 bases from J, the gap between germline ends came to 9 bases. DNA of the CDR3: TGTGCCAGCAGTGTAGGGGATCCAGATACGCAGTATTTT. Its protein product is CASSVGDPDTQYF.

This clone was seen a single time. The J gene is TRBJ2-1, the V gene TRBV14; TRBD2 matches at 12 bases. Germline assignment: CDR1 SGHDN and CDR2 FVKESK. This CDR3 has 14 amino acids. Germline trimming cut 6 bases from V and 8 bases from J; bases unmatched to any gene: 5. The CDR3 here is CASRLAGGPHEQFF. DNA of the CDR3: TGTGCCAGCAGGCTAGCGGGAGGGCCCCATGAGCAGTTCTTC.

CDR3 DNA sequence: TGTGCCAGCAGCTTGCGGGTAGCTCCTTACACCGGGGAGCTGTTTTTT. Residues: CASSLRVAPYTGELFF. The chain combines TRBV5-7 with TRBJ2-2, with D unclear. TRBV5-7 is labeled an ORF, and its function is uncertain. The germline V and J ends were trimmed by 1 base and 3 bases, with 13 bases remaining between them. The CDR3 contains 16 residues.

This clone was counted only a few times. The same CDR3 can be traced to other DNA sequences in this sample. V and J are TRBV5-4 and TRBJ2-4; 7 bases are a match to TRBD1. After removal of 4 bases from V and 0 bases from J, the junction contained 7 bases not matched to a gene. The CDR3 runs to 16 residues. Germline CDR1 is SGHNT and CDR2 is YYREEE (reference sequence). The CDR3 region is CASSLDRVGAKNIQYF. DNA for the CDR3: TGTGCCAGCAGCCTCGACAGGGTTGGAGCCAAAAACATTCAGTACTTC.

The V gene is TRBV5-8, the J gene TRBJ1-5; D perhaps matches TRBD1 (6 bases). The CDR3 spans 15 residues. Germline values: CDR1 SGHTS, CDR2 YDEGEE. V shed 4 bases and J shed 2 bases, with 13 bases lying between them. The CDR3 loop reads CASSRGRGGNQPQHF. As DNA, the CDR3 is TGTGCCAGCAGCCGGGGGAGGGGGGGCAATCAGCCCCAGCATTTT.

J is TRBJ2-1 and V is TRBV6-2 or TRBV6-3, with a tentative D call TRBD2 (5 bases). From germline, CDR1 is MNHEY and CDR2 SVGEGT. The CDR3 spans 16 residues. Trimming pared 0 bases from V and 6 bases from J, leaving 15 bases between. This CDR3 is CASSYSRVAGGNEQFF. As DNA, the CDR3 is TGTGCCAGCAGTTACTCGAGGGTGGCAGGAGGCAATGAGCAGTTCTTC.

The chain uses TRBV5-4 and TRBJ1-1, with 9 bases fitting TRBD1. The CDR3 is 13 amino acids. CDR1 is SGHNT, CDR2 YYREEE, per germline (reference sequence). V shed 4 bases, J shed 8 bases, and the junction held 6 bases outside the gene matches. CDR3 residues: CASSLGTGQEAFF. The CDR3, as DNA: TGTGCCAGCAGCCTAGGGACAGGGCAAGAAGCTTTCTTT.

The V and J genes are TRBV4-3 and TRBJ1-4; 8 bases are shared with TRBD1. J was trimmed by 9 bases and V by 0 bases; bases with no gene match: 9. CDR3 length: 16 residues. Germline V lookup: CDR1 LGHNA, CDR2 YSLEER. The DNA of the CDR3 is TGCGCCAGCAGCCAAGATCGGGCAGGGGGCATGAAAAAACTGTTTTTT. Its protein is CASSQDRAGGMKKLFF.

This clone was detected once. This CDR3 reads CASSLRAGVGDTQYF. DNA of the CDR3: TGTGCCAGCAGCTTAAGAGCGGGAGTAGGGGATACGCAGTATTTT. The V gene is TRBV7-2, the J gene TRBJ2-3; 8 nucleotides agree with TRBD2. The CDR3 sequence is 15 residues long. Unmatched junction bases numbered 7, after V lost 2 bases and J lost 6 bases. Per germline, CDR1 SGHTA and CDR2 FQGNSA.

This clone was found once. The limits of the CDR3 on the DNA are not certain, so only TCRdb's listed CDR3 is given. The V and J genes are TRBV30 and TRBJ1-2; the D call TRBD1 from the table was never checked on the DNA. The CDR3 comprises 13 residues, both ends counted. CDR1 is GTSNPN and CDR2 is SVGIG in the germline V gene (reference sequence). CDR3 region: CAWSSGRWALGAF.

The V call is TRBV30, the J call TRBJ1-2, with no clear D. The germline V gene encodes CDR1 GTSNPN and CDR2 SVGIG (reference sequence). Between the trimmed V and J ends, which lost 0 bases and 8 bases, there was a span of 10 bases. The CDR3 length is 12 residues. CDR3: CAWSVLLGGYTF. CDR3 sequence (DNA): TGTGCCTGGAGTGTCCTGTTGGGCGGCTACACCTTC.

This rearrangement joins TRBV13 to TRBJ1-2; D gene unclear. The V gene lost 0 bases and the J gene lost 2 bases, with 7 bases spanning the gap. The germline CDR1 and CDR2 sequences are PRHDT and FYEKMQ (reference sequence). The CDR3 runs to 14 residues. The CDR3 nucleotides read TGTGCCAGCAGCTTAGGTCGCGGAAACTATGGCTACACCTTC. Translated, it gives CASSLGRGNYGYTF.

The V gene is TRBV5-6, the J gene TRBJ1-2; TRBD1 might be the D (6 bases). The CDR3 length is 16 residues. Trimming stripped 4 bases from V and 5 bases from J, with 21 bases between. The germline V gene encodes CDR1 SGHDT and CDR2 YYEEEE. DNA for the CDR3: TGTGCCAGCAGCACGAGACAGGTCCTCGGCCTTTATGGCTACACCTTC. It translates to CASSTRQVLGLYGYTF. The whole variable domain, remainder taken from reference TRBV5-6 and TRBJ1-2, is DAGVTQSPTHLIKTRGQQVTLRCSPKSGHDTVSWYQQALGQGPQFIFQYYEEEERQRGNFPDRFSGHQFPNYSSELNVNALLLGDSALYLCASSTRQVLGLYGYTFGSGTRLTVV.

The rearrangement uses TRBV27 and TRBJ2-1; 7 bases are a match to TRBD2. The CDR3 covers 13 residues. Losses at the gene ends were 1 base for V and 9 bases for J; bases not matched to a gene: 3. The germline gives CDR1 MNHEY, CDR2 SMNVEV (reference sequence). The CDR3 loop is CASSLLREGEQFF. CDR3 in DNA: TGTGCCAGCAGTTTATTGAGGGAGGGTGAGCAGTTCTTC.

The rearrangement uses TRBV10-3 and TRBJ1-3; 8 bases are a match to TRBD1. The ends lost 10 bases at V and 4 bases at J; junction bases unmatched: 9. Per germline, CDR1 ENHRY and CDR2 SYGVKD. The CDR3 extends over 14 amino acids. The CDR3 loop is CASRAGGRGNTIYF. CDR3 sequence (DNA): TGTGCCAGCCGGGCAGGGGGCAGAGGAAACACCATATATTTT.

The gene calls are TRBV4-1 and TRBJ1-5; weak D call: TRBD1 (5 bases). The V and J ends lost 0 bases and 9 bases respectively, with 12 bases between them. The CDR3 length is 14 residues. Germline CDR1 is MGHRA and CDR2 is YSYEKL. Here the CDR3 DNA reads TGCGCCAGCAGCCAAGATGCGGCGGGACGGCCCCAGCATTTT. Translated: CASSQDAAGRPQHF.

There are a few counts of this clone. CDR3 sequence: CASTDRGGNQPQHF. The CDR3, as DNA: TGTGCCAGTACGGACAGGGGAGGCAATCAGCCCCAGCATTTT. The chain couples TRBV19 to TRBJ1-5; TRBD1 agrees at 9 bases. CDR3 size: 14 residues. CDR1 LNHDA and CDR2 SQIVND come from the germline V gene (reference sequence). V trimming: 7 bases; J trimming: 2 bases; junction bases outside the gene matches: 3.

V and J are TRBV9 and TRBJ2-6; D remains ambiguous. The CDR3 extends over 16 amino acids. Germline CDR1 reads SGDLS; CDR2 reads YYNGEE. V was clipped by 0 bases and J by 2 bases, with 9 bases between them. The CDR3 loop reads CASSVAPFPGANVLTF. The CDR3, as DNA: TGTGCCAGCAGCGTAGCCCCATTTCCTGGGGCCAACGTCCTGACTTTC. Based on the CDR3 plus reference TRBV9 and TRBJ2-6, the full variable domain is DSGVTQTPKHLITATGQRVTLRCSPRSGDLSVYWYQQSLDQGLQFLIQYYNGEERAKGNILERFSAQQFPDLHSELNLSSLELGDSALYFCASSVAPFPGANVLTFGAGSRLTVL.

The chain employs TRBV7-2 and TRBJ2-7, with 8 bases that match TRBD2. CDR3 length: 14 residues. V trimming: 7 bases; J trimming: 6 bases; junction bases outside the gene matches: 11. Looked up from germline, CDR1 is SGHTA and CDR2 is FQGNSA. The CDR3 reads CASKPSGRWGEQYF. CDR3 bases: TGTGCCAGCAAGCCGAGCGGGAGATGGGGCGAGCAGTACTTC.